These T cell receptor beta chains were read from a single sample in a study of spatial heterogeneity in lung cancer. TCRdb re-analysed the 5' RACE reads in MiXCR, keeping a single row per CDR3 protein. Of a few thousand distinct CDR3 sequences listed, about 7.3% are singletons. Sequencing was performed on lung tumor tissue, taken at surgery. All receptors derive from a male donor with early-stage non-small cell lung cancer. The CDR3 runs from the conserved cysteine through the conserved F or W. A D gene is named only where the DNA matches it firmly. Clone size is stated in some rows and not others, as once, few, many or a class when expanded.

j_call v_call clone_size d_call cdr3_aa cdr3_nt
TRBJ1-2 TRBV27 medium-sized - CASRGDSYGYTF TGTGCCAGCAGAGGGGACTCCTATGGCTACACCTTC
TRBJ2-7 TRBV7-2 - - CASSLRERYEQYF TGTGCCAGCAGCTTACGAGAACGCTACGAGCAGTACTTC
TRBJ2-5 TRBV5-1 medium-sized - CASSIGTLETQYF TGCGCCAGCAGCATCGGGACGCTAGAGACCCAGTACTTC
TRBJ2-5 TRBV7-2 large - CASSLAVGVGETQYF TGTGCCAGCAGCTTAGCGGTCGGAGTCGGGGAGACCCAGTACTTC
TRBJ2-3 TRBV7-6 medium-sized TRBD2 CASSPVGASGISDTQYF TGTGCCAGCAGCCCCGTCGGTGCTAGCGGGATCTCAGATACGCAGTATTTT
TRBJ1-1 TRBV7-2 - - CASSLGPGLDTEAFF TGTGCCAGCAGCCTGGGTCCAGGATTAGACACTGAAGCTTTCTTT
TRBJ2-5 TRBV29-1 medium-sized TRBD1 CSGMGTGGDLETQYF TGCAGCGGCATGGGGACAGGGGGCGATCTGGAGACCCAGTACTTC
TRBJ2-5 TRBV15 - TRBD2 CATSPGIAGGSQETQYF TGTGCCACCAGCCCAGGGATCGCGGGAGGGTCCCAAGAGACCCAGTACTTC
TRBJ2-3 TRBV28 few - CASSSPVGADTQYF TGTGCCAGCAGTTCCCCGGTCGGGGCAGATACGCAGTATTTT
TRBJ2-1 TRBV5-5 medium-sized TRBD2 CASSLGLLAGVLRANEQFF TGTGCCAGCAGCTTAGGCCTACTAGCGGGGGTCCTCAGGGCGAATGAGCAGTTCTTC
TRBJ2-2 TRBV20-1 many TRBD2 CSARNPLAENTGELFF TGCAGTGCTAGGAACCCACTAGCGGAGAACACCGGGGAGCTGTTTTTT
TRBJ1-3 TRBV7-2 medium-sized - CASSPSVSGNTIYF TGTGCCAGCAGCCCCTCAGTCTCTGGAAACACCATATATTTT
TRBJ2-1 TRBV12-3/TRBV12-4 few TRBD1 CASSHRDRGNEQFF TGTGCCAGCAGTCACCGGGACAGGGGAAATGAGCAGTTCTTC
TRBJ2-1 TRBV6-2/TRBV6-3 medium-sized - CASSYSGEAYNEQFF TGTGCCAGCAGTTACTCGGGGGAGGCCTACAATGAGCAGTTCTTC
TRBJ1-4 TRBV2 medium-sized - CASSLGRYNEKLFF TGTGCCAGCAGCTTGGGACGGTATAATGAAAAACTGTTTTTT
TRBJ1-1 TRBV5-1 medium-sized - CASSLGVTLNTEAFF TGCGCCAGCAGCTTGGGGGTCACCCTGAACACTGAAGCTTTCTTT
TRBJ2-1 TRBV12-3/TRBV12-4 large - CASSLFILKGGTLYNEQFF TGTGCCAGCAGTTTATTCATCCTCAAGGGGGGTACCCTATACAATGAGCAGTTCTTC
TRBJ2-3 TRBV28 many - CASRRQGADTQYF TGTGCCAGCAGAAGGCAGGGCGCAGATACGCAGTATTTT
TRBJ2-5 TRBV29-1 medium-sized - CSVDGGDGQETQYF TGCAGCGTTGACGGAGGGGACGGGCAAGAGACCCAGTACTTC
TRBJ1-1 TRBV7-9 medium-sized - CASSTQMSSEAFF TGTGCCAGCAGCACGCAGATGAGTTCTGAAGCTTTCTTT
TRBJ1-2 TRBV7-9 medium-sized - CASSLEHDNYGYTF TGTGCCAGCAGCCTAGAACACGATAACTATGGCTACACCTTC
TRBJ1-5 TRBV30 few TRBD1 CAWSRDRNQPQHF TGTGCCTGGAGTCGGGACAGGAATCAGCCCCAGCATTTT
TRBJ2-4 TRBV6-1 medium-sized - CASSQGKNIQYF TGTGCCAGCAGTCAGGGCAAAAACATTCAGTACTTC
TRBJ2-4 TRBV5-1 medium-sized TRBD1 CASSEGAVAKNIQYF TGCGCCAGCAGCGAGGGGGCAGTAGCCAAAAACATTCAGTACTTC
TRBJ2-3 TRBV5-1 many TRBD2 CASSRAGTMLTDTQYF TGCGCCAGCAGCAGAGCCGGGACTATGCTCACAGATACGCAGTATTTT
TRBJ2-5 TRBV6-2/TRBV6-3 medium-sized TRBD2 CASSYTASGEETQYF TGTGCCAGCAGTTATACGGCTAGCGGGGAAGAGACCCAGTACTTC
TRBJ1-2 TRBV10-3 medium-sized TRBD1 CAISRQGSNYGYTF TGTGCCATCAGTCGACAGGGGTCTAACTATGGCTACACCTTC
TRBJ2-5 TRBV20-1 many - CSARGERGETQYF TGCAGTGCCAGGGGAGAAAGGGGAGAGACCCAGTACTTC
TRBJ2-2 TRBV12-3/TRBV12-4 few - CATNGGKNTGELFF TGTGCCACCAACGGGGGCAAGAACACCGGGGAGCTGTTTTTT
TRBJ2-5 TRBV6-5 medium-sized - CASSYGAPRTSETQYF TGTGCCAGCAGTTACGGGGCACCCCGGACATCAGAGACCCAGTACTTC
TRBJ2-5 TRBV29-1 few - CSADGSGVQETQYF TGCAGCGCCGATGGATCAGGGGTCCAAGAGACCCAGTACTTC
TRBJ1-5 TRBV18 - - CASSPGFSNQPQHF TGTGCCAGCTCACCAGGGTTCAGCAATCAGCCCCAGCATTTT
TRBJ2-3 TRBV10-1 few TRBD2 CASSGLAGGPGTQYF TGCGCCAGCAGTGGACTAGCGGGAGGGCCCGGGACGCAGTATTTT
TRBJ2-7 TRBV20-1 medium-sized - CSAGTPPYEQYF TGCAGTGCCGGAACCCCTCCCTACGAGCAGTACTTC
TRBJ2-7 TRBV11-2 medium-sized TRBD2 CASSLSYGDYRSYEQYF TGTGCCAGCAGCTTAAGTTATGGGGACTACCGCTCCTACGAGCAGTACTTC
TRBJ1-1 TRBV5-1 medium-sized TRBD1 CASSRGQGANTEAFF TGCGCCAGCAGCCGAGGACAGGGGGCGAACACTGAAGCTTTCTTT
TRBJ2-1 TRBV6-6 medium-sized - CASERGSSYNEQFF TGTGCCAGCGAGAGGGGTAGCTCCTACAATGAGCAGTTCTTC
TRBJ2-5 TRBV7-9 - - CASSLVGGRETQYF TGTGCCAGCAGCTTAGTGGGCGGTCGGGAGACCCAGTACTTC
TRBJ1-6 TRBV27 medium-sized - CASRGPGDSPLHF TGTGCCAGCAGAGGGCCCGGGGATTCACCCCTCCACTTT
TRBJ2-1 TRBV4-3 many TRBD2 CASSQGAGAAYNEQFF TGCGCCAGCAGCCAAGGAGCGGGAGCGGCCTACAATGAGCAGTTCTTC
TRBJ1-5 TRBV6-5 many - CATRRGFGNQPQHF TGTGCCACCAGACGGGGCTTCGGCAATCAGCCCCAGCATTTT
TRBJ2-3 TRBV7-8 medium-sized - CASSLPDTQYF TGTGCCAGCAGCTTACCAGATACGCAGTATTTT
TRBJ2-7 TRBV28 medium-sized TRBD2 CASSDSGSGEQYF TGTGCCAGCAGTGATAGCGGGAGTGGTGAGCAGTACTTC
TRBJ2-6 TRBV29-1 medium-sized - CSVREAGANVLTF TGCAGCGTAAGGGAGGCTGGGGCCAACGTCCTGACTTTC
TRBJ2-5 TRBV10-3 medium-sized TRBD2 CAISRGEETQYF TGTGCCATCAGCCGGGGGGAAGAGACCCAGTACTTC
TRBJ2-5 TRBV11-1 few TRBD1 CASSSRDRGETQYF TGTGCCAGCAGCTCACGGGACAGGGGAGAGACCCAGTACTTC
TRBJ1-2 TRBV28 medium-sized - CASSIDVNGYTF TGTGCCAGCAGTATTGACGTGAATGGCTACACCTTC
TRBJ1-6 TRBV7-6 medium-sized - CASSLAGDIGLYNSPLHF TGTGCCAGCAGCTTAGCGGGGGACATCGGACTCTATAATTCACCCCTCCACTTT